These 5 T cell receptor beta chains originate from one sample sequenced in a study of T cells in Graves' hyperthyroidism and ophthalmopathy. Researchers amplified the TCR beta CDR3 regions from RNA transcripts. RT-PCR in the first round (using the HTBI primer set) targeted the TCR CDR3. Via MiXCR, TCRdb re-called the multiplex PCR reads, giving one row per CDR3 protein. This sample has approximately 370,000 distinct CDR3 sequences; about 15% occur once, and the top ten carry about a third. The sequenced sample consisted of blood. Source of these receptors: a woman aged 25-40 years with Graves' hyperthyroidism that later progressed to Graves' ophthalmopathy.

This chain connects TRBV6-1 to TRBJ2-7; D is unresolved. The CDR3 has 11 residues. Germline V gene sequence: CDR1 MNHNS, CDR2 SASEGT. The V and J ends lost 6 bases and 3 bases respectively, with 6 bases between them. The CDR3 bases are TGTGCCAGCAGGAATTTCTACGAGCAGTACTTC. As protein: CASRNFYEQYF.

This clonotype was recorded at least ten times. The chain joins TRBV9 to TRBJ1-2; no firm D call. This CDR3 has 15 amino acids. Trimming stripped 0 bases from V and 5 bases from J, with 14 bases between. Germline V gives CDR1 SGDLS, CDR2 YYNGEE. CDR3 region: CASSVVAGPIYGYTF. The CDR3 DNA sequence: TGTGCCAGCAGCGTAGTAGCAGGTCCCATATATGGCTACACCTTC.

This sequence joins TRBV7-2 and TRBJ1-1, with D maybe TRBD1 (6 bases). The CDR3 extends over 14 amino acids. CDR1 is SGHTA and CDR2 is FQGNSA in the germline V gene. The V gene lost 5 bases and the J gene lost 4 bases, with 14 bases spanning the gap. The CDR3 reads CASSHPGHITEAFF. CDR3 in DNA: TGTGCCAGCAGCCACCCGGGACACATCACTGAAGCTTTCTTT.

V and J are TRBV20-1 and TRBJ1-1; 10 positions match TRBD1. Germline V gene data show CDR1 as DFQATT and CDR2 as SNEGSKA (reference sequence). CDR3 length equals 13 residues. J lost 4 bases, V lost 5 bases, and 4 bases had no gene match. The CDR3 protein is CSAPRTGGTEAFF. As DNA, the CDR3 is TGCAGTGCTCCCCGGACAGGGGGCACTGAAGCTTTCTTT.

The sample holds a few counts of this clonotype. This clone may be a read error of a much larger clone one base away. The chain couples TRBV12-3 or TRBV12-4 to TRBJ2-5; 9 bases fit TRBD2. The V and J ends lost 4 bases and 5 bases, in that order; junction bases with no gene match: 11. The CDR3 totals 16 residues. The CDR3 sequence: CASSYGSGSSWETQYF. DNA for the CDR3: TGTGCCAGCAGTTACGGTAGCGGGAGTAGTTGGGAGACCCAGTACTTC.